Presented here are 28 T cell receptor beta chains from one specimen sequenced in a study of blood T cells in healthy people across ages. Using a J-beta primer mix together with a sample-barcoded 5' primer, a second PCR was run for roughly 6 to 12 cycles. TCRdb passed the 5' RACE reads through MiXCR, listing each CDR3 protein once. The sample lists more than 700,000 distinct CDR3 sequences, 46% occurring once. Sequencing was carried out using blood. These receptors originate from a man older than 75 in good health.

This clonotype was detected only once. This chain uses TRBV20-1 with TRBJ1-1, with 7 nucleotides matching TRBD1. This CDR3 has 13 amino acids. V shed 5 bases, J shed 4 bases, and the junction held 7 bases outside the gene matches. Per the germline V gene, CDR1 is DFQATT and CDR2 is SNEGSKA (reference sequence). The CDR3 protein is CSASGTVGTEAFF. Here the CDR3 DNA reads TGCAGTGCTTCCGGGACAGTAGGCACTGAAGCTTTCTTT.

As regards this clonotype: An end of the junction does not agree with germline; a read error may underlie this. This chain connects TRBV24-1 to TRBJ2-1; the D gene is possibly TRBD1 (6 bases). The CDR3 has 16 residues. CDR1 KGHDR and CDR2 SFDVKD come from the germline V gene. The CDR3 protein is CATSVTDRTTYNERFF. As DNA, the CDR3 is TGTGCCACCAGTGTCACCGACAGGACCACTTACAATGAGCGGTTCTTC.

This clonotype has just a few counts. V usage is TRBV20-1 and J usage is TRBJ2-7; 8 positions agree with TRBD2. The V and J ends lost 3 bases and 1 base, in that order; junction bases with no gene match: 8. The germline V gene encodes CDR1 DFQATT and CDR2 SNEGSKA (reference sequence). The CDR3 runs 15 residues. The DNA for the CDR3 is TGCAGTGCTAGTCCGGCGGCGGGAGGATCCTACGAGCAGTACTTC. This codes for CSASPAAGGSYEQYF.

This clonotype was detected only once. V usage is TRBV12-3 or TRBV12-4 and J usage is TRBJ1-5, with D uncertain. There are 18 residues in the CDR3. Deletions cut 6 bases from V and 0 bases from J, with 21 bases between. For the CDR3, the DNA is TGTGCCAGCAGCCATCTCACTAGGACGGAGTATAGCAATCAGCCCCAGCATTTT. Protein: CASSHLTRTEYSNQPQHF.

A remark on this clonotype: This could be a read error, since a much larger clone is one nucleotide away. The V and J genes are TRBV20-1 and TRBJ1-2, with TRBD1 as a possible D gene (5 bases). Germline V CDR1 and CDR2: DFQATT, SNEGSKA (reference sequence). The CDR3 loop spans 13 amino acids. Trimming removed 6 bases from V and 4 bases from J, with 15 bases in between. The CDR3 DNA is TGCAGTGCCCTGCGGGCAGGGCGCTATGGCTACACCTTC. Protein product: CSALRAGRYGYTF.

The chain recombines TRBV6-5 with TRBJ2-3; D is uncertain. V lost 6 bases and J lost 2, with 12 bases in between. Looked up from germline, CDR1 is MNHEY and CDR2 is SVGAGI. This CDR3 spans 14 amino acids. This CDR3 reads CASSLATYTDTQYF. The CDR3, as DNA: TGTGCCAGCAGCCTGGCAACCTACACAGATACGCAGTATTTT.

About this clonotype itself: The junction departs from germline at one end; a sequencing error may be responsible. The chain uses TRBV7-3 and TRBJ2-1, with 8 bases that match TRBD2. CDR1 is SGHTA and CDR2 is FQGTGA in the germline V gene. The CDR3 loop spans 15 amino acids. For the CDR3, the DNA is TGTGCCGGCAGCCCCCAGACTAGCGCCTACAATGAGCAGTTCTTC. This translates into CAGSPQTSAYNEQFF.

This clonotype was detected only a few times. The chain has TRBV7-2 and TRBJ1-6; D is uncertain. The germline V and J ends were trimmed by 4 bases and 9 bases, with 16 bases remaining between them. The CDR3 is made up of 15 amino acids. Germline loops: CDR1 SGHTA, CDR2 FQGNSA. CDR3: CASSSVFGDVSPLHF. CDR3 nucleotide sequence: TGTGCCAGCAGCTCCGTCTTCGGGGATGTTTCACCCCTCCACTTT.

Points on this clonotype: A much larger clone lies a single base off, so this may be a read error. The CDR3 nucleotides are TGTGCCAGCAGCCCTACTAGGACGGGCACAGGTACGCAGTATTTT. The encoded protein is CASSPTRTGTGTQYF. The gene calls are TRBV7-2 and TRBJ2-3, with D perhaps TRBD1 or TRBD2 (5 bases each). This CDR3 spans 15 amino acids. Germline V gene data show CDR1 as SGHTA and CDR2 as FQGNSA.

This clonotype occurred a few times. J is TRBJ2-3 and V is TRBV20-1; 11 bases map to TRBD2. J lost 7 bases, V lost 0 bases, and 3 bases had no gene match. Germline CDR1 is DFQATT and CDR2 is SNEGSKA (reference sequence). This CDR3 spans 14 amino acids. DNA for the CDR3: TGCAGTGCTAGAGATCGGACTAGCGGGCATACGCAGTATTTT. Translating it yields CSARDRTSGHTQYF.

The CDR3 loop is CTSSQAGVSYEQYF. CDR3 nucleotides: TGTACCAGCAGCCAGGCGGGTGTGTCTTACGAGCAGTACTTC. The chain recombines TRBV7-2 with TRBJ2-7, with D possibly matching TRBD2 (5 bases). Trimming removed 5 bases from V and 4 bases from J, with 15 bases in between. The CDR3 is made up of 14 amino acids. In germline, CDR1 is SGHTA, CDR2 FQGNSA.

This clonotype was seen only a few times. One base away lies a much larger clone, so this may be a sequencing read error. V usage is TRBV4-1 and J usage is TRBJ1-2, with 7 bases lining up with TRBD1. Germline CDR1 and CDR2: MGHRA and YSYEKL. Trimming at V came to 7 bases and at J to 1 base, leaving 6 bases not matched to a gene. The CDR3 runs to 14 residues. Here the CDR3 reads CASNADRDNYGYTF. The CDR3 DNA follows: TGCGCCAGCAATGCCGACAGGGATAACTATGGCTACACCTTC.

The rearrangement links TRBV25-1 to TRBJ2-5; D is unclear. Trimming left V 5 bases short and J 6 bases short, with 7 bases between. The germline gives CDR1 MGHDK, CDR2 SYGVNS. There are 11 residues in the CDR3. CDR3 region: CASSSGKTQYF. The CDR3 DNA sequence: TGTGCCAGCAGTTCTGGAAAGACCCAGTACTTC.

The DNA for the CDR3 is TGTGCCAGCAGTTTCAGCCAGGGGAGTACAGATACGCAGTATTTT. Protein: CASSFSQGSTDTQYF. The J gene is TRBJ2-3, the V gene TRBV7-8, with D possibly being TRBD1 (6 bases). The CDR3 is made up of 15 amino acids. V was trimmed by 6 bases and J by 3 bases, leaving 16 bases between them. CDR1 is SGHVS and CDR2 is FQNEAQ in the germline V gene.

The rearrangement links TRBV12-3 or TRBV12-4 to TRBJ1-6; TRBD1 aligns across 7 bases. Trimming took 5 bases from V and 5 from J; bases not matched to a gene: 6. There are 15 residues in the CDR3. CDR3 DNA sequence: TGTGCCAGCAGTACAGGGGCCCCCAATAATTCACCCCTCCACTTT. The encoded protein is CASSTGAPNNSPLHF.

This clonotype has more than one count but fewer than ten. Given a much more abundant clone one base away, this may be a read error. This chain's CDR3 is CASSHWGLAGFQETQFF. The CDR3 nucleotides are TGTGCCAGCAGTCACTGGGGACTAGCGGGGTTCCAAGAGACCCAGTTCTTC. The chain uses TRBV27 and TRBJ2-5; 13 positions agree with TRBD2. The end of the DNA aligns better with TRBJ2-1, so the J call may be wrong. In germline, CDR1 is MNHEY, CDR2 SMNVEV (reference sequence). CDR3 size: 17 residues.

This clonotype showed up just a few times. V and J are TRBV5-1 and TRBJ2-3, with D perhaps TRBD1 or TRBD2 (5 bases each). The CDR3 spans 13 residues. Trimming left V 2 bases short and J 6 bases short, with 10 bases between. Germline-derived CDR1 and CDR2 are SGHRS and YFSETQ. The CDR3: CASSFAEGDTQYF. CDR3 nucleotide sequence: TGCGCCAGCAGCTTCGCCGAGGGGGATACGCAGTATTTT.

J is TRBJ2-1 and V is TRBV14, with 9 bases fitting TRBD2. CDR3 size: 16 residues. V lost 0 bases, J lost 2 bases, and 2 bases stayed unmatched. Germline values: CDR1 SGHDN, CDR2 FVKESK. The CDR3 loop is CASSQDAGGAYNEQFF. The CDR3 DNA reads TGTGCCAGCAGCCAAGATGCGGGAGGGGCCTACAATGAGCAGTTCTTC.

This clonotype was detected a few times. V is TRBV4-1 and J is TRBJ2-7; 11 bases are a match to TRBD2. The CDR3 runs 15 residues. CDR1 is MGHRA and CDR2 is YSYEKL in the germline V gene. V lost 2 bases and J lost 4; bases outside the gene matches: 4. The CDR3 nucleotides are TGCGCCAGCAGCCAAACCATAGCGGGAGGGTACGAGCAGTACTTC. Residues: CASSQTIAGGYEQYF.

The rearrangement uses TRBV12-3 or TRBV12-4 and TRBJ1-2; 8 bases are shared with TRBD1. The V and J ends lost 1 base and 8 bases, in that order; junction bases with no gene match: 6. The CDR3 runs 14 residues. CDR3 amino acids: CASSLVQGAEGYTF. The CDR3 coding sequence is TGTGCCAGCAGTTTAGTCCAGGGGGCGGAAGGCTACACCTTC.

The chain couples TRBV7-2 to TRBJ2-7; the match to TRBD2 covers 10 bases. The CDR3 length is 17 residues. The V and J ends lost 2 bases and 2 bases, in that order; junction bases with no gene match: 9. Germline V CDR1 and CDR2: SGHTA, FQGNSA. In nucleotides, the CDR3 is TGTGCCAGCAGCTTATCGCCCATCGGGACTAGCGCCTACGAGCAGTACTTC. This gives the protein CASSLSPIGTSAYEQYF.

The V call is TRBV7-2, the J call TRBJ2-5, with 8 bases identical to TRBD1. The CDR3 sequence is 15 residues long. J was trimmed by 11 bases and V by 1 base; bases with no gene match: 12. CDR1 is SGHTA, CDR2 FQGNSA, per germline. Written as DNA, the CDR3 is TGTGCCAGCAGCTTAGTCGGACAGGGAGGCGATGAGCAGTACTTC. This encodes CASSLVGQGGDEQYF.

This chain connects TRBV15 to TRBJ2-6, with 7 bases identical to TRBD1. Germline CDR1 and CDR2: LNHNV and YYDKDF (reference sequence). V lost 3 bases and J lost 4; bases outside the gene matches: 3. The CDR3 extends over 15 amino acids. The CDR3 sequence: CATSRTGPGANVLTF. CDR3 nucleotide sequence: TGTGCCACCAGCAGGACAGGGCCCGGGGCCAACGTCCTGACTTTC.

The V and J genes are TRBV15 and TRBJ2-3; 10 nucleotides align to TRBD1. V lost 5 bases and J lost 5; bases outside the gene matches: 10. Germline CDR1 and CDR2: LNHNV and YYDKDF (reference sequence). The CDR3 has 16 amino acids. CDR3 loop: CATSGVRDRGRDTQYF. CDR3 nucleotides: TGTGCCACCAGCGGAGTCCGGGACAGGGGCAGAGATACGCAGTATTTT.

In its sample, this clonotype was seen once. The chain carries TRBV20-1 and TRBJ2-2; 8 positions agree with TRBD2. The ends lost 3 bases at V and 7 bases at J; junction bases unmatched: 16. There are 17 residues in the CDR3. Germline V lookup: CDR1 DFQATT, CDR2 SNEGSKA (reference sequence). CDR3 sequence reads: CSARAGLAGGSGGELFF. CDR3 bases: TGCAGTGCTAGGGCAGGATTGGCGGGAGGTAGCGGCGGGGAGCTGTTTTTT.

This rearrangement joins TRBV12-3 or TRBV12-4 to TRBJ2-1, with D tentatively TRBD1 or TRBD2 (5 bases each). V gave up 3 bases and J gave up 15 bases, with 18 bases separating them. The CDR3 is made up of 13 amino acids. The CDR3 spells CASSLVWGLDSFF. The DNA for the CDR3 is TGTGCCAGCAGTTTGGTCTGGGGGTTAGATTCGTTCTTC.

CDR3 DNA sequence: TGTGCCAGCAGCACTAGCGGGGGAAGGAGCTCCTACGAGCAGTACTTC. It specifies CASSTSGGRSSYEQYF. The chain uses TRBV3-1 and TRBJ2-7, with 11 bases lining up with TRBD2. This CDR3 has 16 amino acids. CDR1 is LGHDT and CDR2 is YNNKEL in the germline V gene (reference sequence). J lost 0 bases, V lost 5 bases, and 6 bases had no gene match.

On this clonotype: One end of the junction varies from germline; a read error may be responsible. The chain employs TRBV14 and TRBJ2-1; possibly TRBD2 for D (5 bases). This CDR3 has 13 residues. Germline V CDR1 and CDR2: SGHDN, FVKESK. The CDR3 DNA follows: TGTGCCGGCAGCCGAGTCCGACTATCGGGACAGTTCTTC. As protein: CAGSRVRLSGQFF.